This passage covers 3 T cell receptor beta chains from one sample sequenced in a study of control samples from healthy donors and cancer patients. Produced via immunoSEQ multiplex PCR; TCRdb's table is partial and in-frame only. The table lists approximately 90,000 clones, approximately 86% of them singletons, with around 21% in the top ten. The specimen sequenced was blood. These receptors all come from a man aged 25 to 40 in good health.

The chain couples TRBV3-1 (or the pseudogene TRBV3-2) to TRBJ2-5; D gene unclear. The length of the CDR3 is 13 residues. The V end was cut by 5 bases, the J end by 9 bases, with 16 bases between. Germline V gives CDR1 LGHDT, CDR2 YNNKEL (reference sequence). CDR3 protein: CASSIKGGTPQYF. The DNA for the CDR3 is TGTGCCAGCAGCATCAAAGGTGGAACACCCCAGTACTTC.

The chain joins TRBV5-4 to TRBJ1-4; 7 bases fit TRBD1. Losses at the gene ends were 4 bases for V and 4 bases for J; bases not matched to a gene: 16. The CDR3 totals 18 residues. Germline V gives CDR1 SGHNT, CDR2 YYREEE (reference sequence). The CDR3 DNA reads as TGTGCCAGCAGCGCCTCCGGGACAGTCCGAACTCATAATGAAAAACTGTTTTTT. Translation gives CASSASGTVRTHNEKLFF.

This clone was counted once. The rearrangement uses TRBV5-1 and TRBJ2-5; D possibly corresponds to TRBD2 (5 bases). Looked up from germline, CDR1 is SGHRS and CDR2 is YFSETQ. V lost 3 bases, J lost 2 bases, and 11 bases lay in between. There are 14 residues in the CDR3. The chain's CDR3 is CASSSAEGQETQYF. Here the CDR3 DNA reads TGCGCCAGCAGCTCGGCCGAGGGTCAAGAGACCCAGTACTTC.